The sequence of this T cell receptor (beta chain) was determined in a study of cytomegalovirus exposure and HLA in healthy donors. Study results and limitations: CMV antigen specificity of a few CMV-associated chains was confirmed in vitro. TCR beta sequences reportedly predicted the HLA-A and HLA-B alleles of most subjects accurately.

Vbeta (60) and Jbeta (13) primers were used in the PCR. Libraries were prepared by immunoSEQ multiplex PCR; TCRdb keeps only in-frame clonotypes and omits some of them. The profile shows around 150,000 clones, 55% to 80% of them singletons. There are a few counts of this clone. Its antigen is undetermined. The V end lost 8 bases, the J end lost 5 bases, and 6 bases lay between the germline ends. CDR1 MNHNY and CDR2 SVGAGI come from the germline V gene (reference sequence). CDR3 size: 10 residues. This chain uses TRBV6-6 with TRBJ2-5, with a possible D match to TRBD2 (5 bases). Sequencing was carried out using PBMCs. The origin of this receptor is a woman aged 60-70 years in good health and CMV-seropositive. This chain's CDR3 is CASGGETQYF. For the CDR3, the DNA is TGTGCCAGCGGCGGGGAGACCCAGTACTTC.